Following are 27 T cell receptor beta chains from one sample sequenced in a study of blood T cell repertoires in COVID-19. The table came from immunoSEQ multiplex PCR; TCRdb's copy has only in-frame clones and leaves some out. The table lists more than 85,000 clones, nearly 90% of them singletons. Source material: peripheral blood. These receptors were taken from a human donor in a cohort sampled during active COVID-19.

The chain recombines TRBV30 with TRBJ2-4; 7 bases agree with TRBD2. Germline V lookup: CDR1 GTSNPN, CDR2 SVGIG (reference sequence). The CDR3 covers 15 residues. The V and J ends lost 6 bases and 0 bases, in that order; junction bases with no gene match: 8. The CDR3 reads CACTGGRGAKNIQYF. CDR3 coding DNA: TGTGCCTGCACGGGGGGACGGGGAGCCAAAAACATTCAGTACTTC.

In DNA, the CDR3 is TGTGCCAGCAGTTTCGGTCCCGGGACAGGGAAACAAGAGACCCAGTACTTC. The encoded protein is CASSFGPGTGKQETQYF. The chain recombines TRBV27 with TRBJ2-5; TRBD1 aligns across 9 bases. Germline V lookup: CDR1 MNHEY, CDR2 SMNVEV (reference sequence). The CDR3 loop spans 17 amino acids. Trimming at V came to 3 bases and at J to 2 bases, leaving 10 bases not matched to a gene.

This clone was detected only once. This sequence joins TRBV18 and TRBJ2-1; 8 bases align to TRBD2. This CDR3 has 17 amino acids. The germline V gene encodes CDR1 KGHSH and CDR2 LQKENI. V was pared by 1 base and J by 0 bases, with 5 bases of the junction left unmatched. The CDR3 nucleotides read TGTGCCAGCTCACCACTTACTAGCGGAAGCTCCTACAATGAGCAGTTCTTC. As protein: CASSPLTSGSSYNEQFF.

This clone was seen a single time. V is TRBV11-1 and J is TRBJ2-1; TRBD1 matches 8 bases. The V and J ends lost 6 bases and 8 bases, in that order; junction bases with no gene match: 6. Germline loops: CDR1 SGHAT, CDR2 FQDESV (reference sequence). This CDR3 contains 13 residues. CDR3 residues: CASSPDRAYEQFF. The CDR3 DNA is TGTGCCAGCAGTCCGGACAGGGCATATGAGCAGTTCTTC.

The chain links TRBV5-6 to TRBJ2-2; a weak D match, TRBD1 (6 bases). Germline CDR1 SGHDT, CDR2 YYEEEE. V lost 4 bases to trimming and J lost 3 bases, with 19 bases between them. There are 17 residues in the CDR3. CDR3 region: CASSPPGAGRYTGELFF. CDR3 nucleotides: TGTGCCAGCAGCCCCCCAGGGGCAGGACGTTACACCGGGGAGCTGTTTTTT. The variable domain in full, with the rest retrieved from reference TRBV5-6 and TRBJ2-2, is DAGVTQSPTHLIKTRGQQVTLRCSPKSGHDTVSWYQQALGQGPQFIFQYYEEEERQRGNFPDRFSGHQFPNYSSELNVNALLLGDSALYLCASSPPGAGRYTGELFFGEGSRLTVL.

The chain carries TRBV6-1 and TRBJ1-5, with unresolved D. V lost 2 bases, J lost 7 bases, and 6 bases lay in between. CDR3 length equals 12 residues. In germline, CDR1 is MNHNS, CDR2 SASEGT. The CDR3 nucleotides read TGTGCCAGCAGTGAACAAGCCCAGCCCCAGCATTTT. It specifies CASSEQAQPQHF.

The V call is TRBV25-1, the J call TRBJ2-1, with TRBD1 matching 8 bases. The V and J ends lost 6 bases and 9 bases, in that order; junction bases with no gene match: 10. CDR1 is MGHDK, CDR2 SYGVNS, per germline. This CDR3 spans 14 amino acids. CDR3 sequence reads: CASRGVTGALEQFF. CDR3 bases: TGTGCCAGCAGAGGCGTGACAGGGGCTCTTGAGCAGTTCTTC. Full variable domain (rest looked up from reference TRBV25-1 and TRBJ2-1): EADIYQTPRYLVIGTGKKITLECSQTMGHDKMYWYQQDPGMELHLIHYSYGVNSTEKGDLSSESTVSRIRTEHFPLTLESARPSHTSQYLCASRGVTGALEQFFGPGTRLTVL.

The V gene is TRBV3-1 (or the pseudogene TRBV3-2), the J gene TRBJ1-6, with 7 bases lining up with TRBD1. The trim removed 3 bases at V and 7 bases at J, leaving 6 bases unmatched. CDR3 length: 15 residues. From germline, CDR1 is LGHDT and CDR2 YNNKEL (reference sequence). The chain's CDR3 is CASSHLGQENSPLHF. CDR3 DNA: TGTGCCAGCAGCCACCTCGGACAGGAAAATTCACCCCTCCACTTT.

The CDR3 is CASSAGTTYEQYF. The CDR3 DNA reads TGTGCCAGCAGTGCAGGGACAACCTACGAGCAGTACTTC. This rearrangement joins TRBV2 to TRBJ2-7; tentative D call: TRBD1 (6 bases). Germline V gene data show CDR1 as SNHLY and CDR2 as FYNNEI. The V end lost 4 bases, the J end lost 2 bases, and 9 bases lay between the germline ends. The CDR3 loop spans 13 amino acids.

The chain carries TRBV6-5 and TRBJ2-7; the match to TRBD1 covers 8 bases. The CDR3 extends over 14 amino acids. The J segment lost 3 bases and the V segment lost 6 bases, leaving 7 bases of the junction unmatched. From germline, CDR1 is MNHEY and CDR2 SVGAGI. CDR3 region: CASRNRGSLYEQYF. The CDR3 coding sequence is TGTGCCAGCAGGAACAGGGGGTCCCTCTACGAGCAGTACTTC.

J is TRBJ2-1 and V is TRBV6-5, with 9 bases matching TRBD1. Germline CDR1 and CDR2: MNHEY and SVGAGI. V was pared by 1 base and J by 8 bases, with 9 bases of the junction left unmatched. There are 16 residues in the CDR3. The CDR3 DNA sequence: TGTGCCAGCAGTTACTACCCGGGACAGGGTCCCCATGAGCAGTTCTTC. Translation gives CASSYYPGQGPHEQFF.

This chain connects TRBV6-5 to TRBJ2-5; 7 bases are a match to TRBD2. V lost 4 bases, J lost 1 base, and 9 bases stayed unmatched. Germline loops: CDR1 MNHEY, CDR2 SVGAGI. The CDR3 covers 16 residues. The CDR3 region is CASSSRGGPVQETQYF. The CDR3 bases are TGTGCCAGCAGTTCCCGCGGGGGTCCGGTCCAAGAGACCCAGTACTTC.

This chain links TRBV7-8 with TRBJ1-1, with D perhaps matching TRBD1 (5 bases). The CDR3 covers 12 residues. V lost 3 bases, J lost 7 bases, and 9 bases lay in between. CDR1 and CDR2 (germline): SGHVS, FQNEAQ. Here the CDR3 DNA reads TGTGCCAGCAGCTTCTTTCAGGGTGAAGCTTTCTTT. Translation gives CASSFFQGEAFF.

This rearrangement joins TRBV5-4 to TRBJ1-4; no definite D call. The CDR3 covers 13 residues. Trimming pared 0 bases from V and 13 bases from J, leaving 13 bases between. The V gene's germline CDR1 is SGHNT and CDR2 YYREEE (reference sequence). CDR3 sequence reads: CASSLAPAEGLFF. DNA of the CDR3: TGTGCCAGCAGCTTGGCTCCGGCGGAAGGACTGTTTTTT.

The V gene is TRBV18, the J gene TRBJ1-5; 11 bases match TRBD1. This CDR3 has 15 amino acids. Germline CDR1 reads KGHSH; CDR2 reads LQKENI. After removal of 4 bases from V and 5 bases from J, the junction contained 4 bases not matched to a gene. The CDR3 sequence: CASSRLGQGDQPQHF. CDR3 in DNA: TGTGCCAGCTCACGGCTGGGACAGGGGGATCAGCCCCAGCATTTT.

The chain uses TRBV19 and TRBJ1-1, with 12 bases matching TRBD1. Looked up from germline, CDR1 is LNHDA and CDR2 is SQIVND (reference sequence). The CDR3 has 16 amino acids. V lost 6 bases and J lost 0; bases outside the gene matches: 5. Here the CDR3 reads CASRTGTGGMNTEAFF. The CDR3 DNA reads as TGTGCCAGTAGAACCGGGACAGGGGGCATGAACACTGAAGCTTTCTTT.

J is TRBJ2-7 and V is TRBV5-1; TRBD1 agrees at 8 bases. The CDR3 covers 14 residues. Per the germline V gene, CDR1 is SGHRS and CDR2 is YFSETQ. V shed 0 bases and J 3 bases; nucleotides not matched to a gene: 2. CDR3 residues: CASSLAGTGYEQYF. The CDR3, as DNA: TGCGCCAGCAGCTTGGCCGGGACAGGCTACGAGCAGTACTTC.

The chain uses TRBV6-2 or TRBV6-3 and TRBJ2-1; D may be TRBD2 (5 bases). The ends were cut back, 4 bases at V and 0 bases at J, with 13 bases in the middle. Germline values: CDR1 MNHEY, CDR2 SVGEGT. The CDR3 covers 16 residues. The CDR3 loop reads CASSWTGTSSYNEQFF. The DNA for the CDR3 is TGTGCCAGCAGTTGGACTGGTACAAGCTCCTACAATGAGCAGTTCTTC.

The V and J genes are TRBV18 and TRBJ2-7; 8 nucleotides line up with TRBD1. V gave up 2 bases and J gave up 4 bases; unmatched junction bases: 7. The length of the CDR3 is 15 residues. Germline V CDR1 and CDR2: KGHSH, LQKENI. In DNA, the CDR3 is TGTGCCAGCTCACCAGAGTCAGGGGGCTTGTACGAGCAGTACTTC. Its protein is CASSPESGGLYEQYF.

CDR3 region: CASSPRQGRGPQHF. The CDR3 coding sequence is TGTGCCAGCAGCCCCAGACAGGGTCGAGGCCCCCAGCATTTT. This chain links TRBV5-6 with TRBJ1-5, with TRBD1 matching 7 bases. This CDR3 comprises 14 residues. Trimming took 4 bases from V and 10 from J; bases not matched to a gene: 11. Germline V gene data show CDR1 as SGHDT and CDR2 as YYEEEE.

The rearrangement joins TRBV28 to TRBJ2-7; 15 nucleotides agree with TRBD2. There are 15 residues in the CDR3. The germline V gene encodes CDR1 MDHEN and CDR2 SYDVKM. The trim removed 5 bases at V and 6 bases at J, leaving 5 bases unmatched. The CDR3 is CASSPQGLAGGEQYF. The CDR3 DNA follows: TGTGCCAGCAGTCCCCAGGGACTAGCGGGAGGCGAGCAGTACTTC.

The gene calls are TRBV28 and TRBJ2-2, with 7 bases lining up with TRBD2. The V gene end was trimmed by 2 bases and the J gene end by 5 bases; junction bases not matched to a gene: 8. Germline loops: CDR1 MDHEN, CDR2 SYDVKM. The CDR3 spans 16 residues. The CDR3 DNA reads TGTGCCAGCAGTTTACTGGGCGGGAGCAGAACCGGGGAGCTGTTTTTT. Its translation is CASSLLGGSRTGELFF.

As concerns this clone: The sample has other DNA sequences that encode this CDR3 too. The chain combines TRBV5-1 with TRBJ2-1; 7 nucleotides agree with TRBD2. J gave up 4 bases and V 0 bases, and 4 bases lay outside the gene matches. The CDR3 is made up of 15 amino acids. Germline lookup yields CDR1 SGHRS and CDR2 YFSETQ. For the CDR3, the DNA is TGCGCCAGCAGCTTGGGCGGGGGACTTTACAATGAGCAGTTCTTC. Encoded protein: CASSLGGGLYNEQFF.

This chain connects TRBV3-1 (or the pseudogene TRBV3-2) to TRBJ2-3, with TRBD2 identical over 11 bases. The V and J ends lost 4 bases and 3 bases, in that order; junction bases with no gene match: 6. The germline gives CDR1 LGHDT, CDR2 YNNKEL (reference sequence). This CDR3 is 16 amino acids long. In DNA form, the CDR3 reads TGTGCCAGCAGCCCAATAGCGGGGGGGCCAACAGATACGCAGTATTTT. Encoded protein: CASSPIAGGPTDTQYF.

This clone appeared many times. This chain connects TRBV2 to TRBJ2-7, with D tentatively TRBD1 (6 bases). The CDR3 spans 14 residues. Trimming took 4 bases from V and 2 from J, leaving 12 bases between them. Looked up from germline, CDR1 is SNHLY and CDR2 is FYNNEI. CDR3 in amino acids: CASSGVAGAYEQYF. The DNA of the CDR3 is TGTGCCAGCAGTGGCGTGGCAGGGGCCTACGAGCAGTACTTC.

The V gene is TRBV4-3, the J gene TRBJ2-3, with 8 bases fitting TRBD2. Looked up from germline, CDR1 is LGHNA and CDR2 is YSLEER. The CDR3 spans 14 residues. V trimming: 6 bases; J trimming: 4 bases; junction bases outside the gene matches: 6. CDR3 protein: CASSLAGGADTQYF. CDR3 bases: TGCGCCAGCAGTCTAGCGGGTGGGGCAGATACGCAGTATTTT.

V is TRBV12-3 or TRBV12-4 and J is TRBJ2-1; 7 bases align to TRBD1. J gave up 7 bases and V 6 bases, and 6 bases lay outside the gene matches. The CDR3 sequence is 13 residues long. The CDR3: CASRGQTGNEQFF. The DNA for the CDR3 is TGTGCCAGCAGGGGTCAGACAGGGAATGAGCAGTTCTTC.